What follows are 28 T cell receptor beta chains derived from one specimen sequenced in a study of T cell responses to AZD1222 COVID-19 vaccine. The data were produced by immunoSEQ multiplex PCR, yet TCRdb's version contains in-frame clones alone and is incomplete. The table lists about 120,000 clones, over 75% of them singletons. Specimen: peripheral blood, collected 28 days after the second dose of the MenACWY control vaccine. These receptor sequences come from an adult who received the MenACWY meningococcal vaccine as a control.

This rearrangement joins TRBV6-7 to TRBJ2-7; D ambiguous. TRBV6-7 is labeled an ORF, and its function is uncertain. The V and J ends lost 8 bases and 7 bases respectively, with 6 bases between them. The length of the CDR3 is 9 residues. Here the CDR3 DNA reads TGTGCCAGCGTCGGAGAGCAGTACTTC. It codes for CASVGEQYF.

The rearrangement links TRBV12-3 or TRBV12-4 to TRBJ2-7; D is uncertain. V dropped 5 bases and J dropped 2 bases, with 7 bases sitting between them. CDR3 length equals 12 residues. CDR3 bases: TGTGCCAGCAGTCTGGGAACCTACGAGCAGTACGTC. It is translated as CASSLGTYEQYV.

The chain employs TRBV15 and TRBJ2-5; possibly TRBD1 for D (5 bases). Deletions cut 5 bases from V and 2 bases from J, with 18 bases between. The V gene's germline CDR1 is LNHNV and CDR2 YYDKDF (reference sequence). The length of the CDR3 is 16 residues. CDR3 in amino acids: CATSHRTKNTQETQYF. In DNA form, the CDR3 reads TGTGCCACCAGCCATCGGACAAAAAATACTCAAGAGACCCAGTACTTC.

J is TRBJ1-1 and V is TRBV6-5; no reliable D call. In germline, CDR1 is MNHEY, CDR2 SVGAGI. The CDR3 is 14 amino acids. The V and J ends lost 2 bases and 3 bases respectively, with 10 bases between them. The CDR3 DNA follows: TGTGCCAGCAGTTACGTCAAGGCCCACACTGAAGCTTTCTTT. Amino acids: CASSYVKAHTEAFF.

V is TRBV11-2 and J is TRBJ2-3; D may be TRBD2 (5 bases). The germline V and J ends were trimmed by 1 base and 0 bases, with 8 bases remaining between them. The CDR3 has 15 amino acids. The germline V gene has CDR1 SGHAT and CDR2 FQNNGV. In DNA, the CDR3 is TGTGCCAGCAGCTTAGTCCCGGGGAGCACAGATACGCAGTATTTT. It encodes CASSLVPGSTDTQYF.

The V gene is TRBV29-1, the J gene TRBJ1-1; 11 bases map to TRBD1. The CDR3 spans 14 residues. Unmatched junction bases numbered 4, after V lost 6 bases and J lost 1 base. Germline lookup yields CDR1 SQVTM and CDR2 ANQGSEA. The CDR3 nucleotides are TGCAGCGTCGGACAGGGGGCGACGAACACTGAAGCTTTCTTT. This translates into CSVGQGATNTEAFF.

The chain employs TRBV4-3 and TRBJ2-3, with a possible D match to TRBD1 (5 bases). The CDR3 runs to 15 residues. From germline, CDR1 is LGHNA and CDR2 YSLEER. The ends were cut back, 3 bases at V and 3 bases at J, with 13 bases in the middle. In nucleotides, the CDR3 is TGCGCCAGCAGCCACTCCCACAAGGGGACAGATACGCAGTATTTT. Amino acid sequence: CASSHSHKGTDTQYF.

The chain joins TRBV7-7 to TRBJ1-1; D is ambiguous. V shed 1 base and J shed 1 base, with 13 bases lying between them. This CDR3 has 16 residues. Germline assignment: CDR1 SSHAT and CDR2 FNYEAQ (reference sequence). The CDR3 here is CASSLDRRKTNTEAFF. The CDR3 DNA follows: TGTGCCAGCAGCTTAGATCGCAGAAAGACGAACACTGAAGCTTTCTTT.

The chain is built from TRBV10-3 and TRBJ2-1; possible D gene TRBD2, 6 bases. V shed 0 bases and J shed 3 bases, with 6 bases lying between them. Germline V CDR1 and CDR2: ENHRY, SYGVKD. There are 14 residues in the CDR3. DNA for the CDR3: TGTGCCATCAGTGAGTCCGGGGGCTACAATGAGCAGTTCTTC. It is translated as CAISESGGYNEQFF.

This clone occurred once. This sequence joins TRBV20-1 and TRBJ2-5, with D perhaps matching TRBD2 (6 bases). The germline gives CDR1 DFQATT, CDR2 SNEGSKA (reference sequence). The CDR3 consists of 17 residues. With 3 bases removed from V and 2 bases from J, the gap between germline ends came to 22 bases. The CDR3 loop is CSASEVPAWGGQETQYF. The CDR3 region has the DNA TGCAGTGCTAGTGAGGTGCCCGCCTGGGGAGGTCAAGAGACCCAGTACTTC.

By share, this clone ranks as medium-sized. The V gene is TRBV7-6, the J gene TRBJ2-5, with 16 bases that match TRBD2. The V segment lost 5 bases and the J segment 5 bases; nucleotides outside the gene matches: 20. Per germline, CDR1 SGHVS and CDR2 FNYEAQ. The CDR3 length is 21 residues. CDR3 sequence reads: CASSPAWGTSGGEVPAETQYF. CDR3 nucleotide sequence: TGTGCCAGCAGCCCCGCGTGGGGGACTAGCGGGGGGGAAGTGCCAGCGGAGACCCAGTACTTC.

This rearrangement joins TRBV4-1 to TRBJ2-1, with D hard to call. Trimming took off 5 bases at V and 13 bases at J, with 9 bases between the two ends. Germline values: CDR1 MGHRA, CDR2 YSYEKL. CDR3 length: 10 amino acids. CDR3: CASSELGQFF. The CDR3 nucleotides are TGCGCCAGCAGCGAATTAGGACAGTTCTTC.

The CDR3 is CASSQDVGNTIYF. CDR3 in DNA: TGTGCCAGCAGCCAAGACGTGGGAAACACCATATATTTT. This rearrangement joins TRBV3-1 (or the pseudogene TRBV3-2) to TRBJ1-3; D unresolved. Trimming shortened V by 0 bases and J by 4 bases, and 4 bases separated the two germline ends. Germline V gives CDR1 LGHDT, CDR2 YNNKEL (reference sequence). This CDR3 comprises 13 residues.

The V call is TRBV6-5, the J call TRBJ1-2, with TRBD1 as a possible D gene (5 bases). Germline assignment: CDR1 MNHEY and CDR2 SVGAGI. The CDR3 covers 14 residues. Trimming took 1 base from V and 7 from J, leaving 13 bases between them. In nucleotides, the CDR3 is TGTGCCAGCAGTTACTTAGAAGGGGAGGGTGGCTACACCTTC. Translating it yields CASSYLEGEGGYTF.

The V and J genes are TRBV19 and TRBJ1-3; D remains unclear. V lost 8 bases and J lost 0, with 17 bases in between. The CDR3 runs 16 residues. Germline assignment: CDR1 LNHDA and CDR2 SQIVND (reference sequence). DNA for the CDR3: TGTGCCAGTTCCACCCTGGGGTGGGACTCTGGAAACACCATATATTTT. This codes for CASSTLGWDSGNTIYF. The entire variable domain, with the rest obtained from reference TRBV19 and TRBJ1-3, is as follows: DGGITQSPKYLFRKEGQNVTLSCEQNLNHDAMYWYRQDPGQGLRLIYYSQIVNDFQKGDIAEGYSVSREKKESFPLTVTSAQKNPTAFYLCASSTLGWDSGNTIYFGEGSWLTVV.

This clone came up once. This rearrangement joins TRBV13 to TRBJ2-7; no clear D. The V end was cut by 6 bases, the J end by 5 bases, with 11 bases between. Germline V lookup: CDR1 PRHDT, CDR2 FYEKMQ (reference sequence). The CDR3 spans 12 residues. CDR3 sequence (DNA): TGTGCCAGCAGTTCTCGGTGGAACGAGCAGTACTTC. Its protein product is CASSSRWNEQYF.

This rearrangement joins TRBV7-3 to TRBJ1-1; 7 nucleotides line up with TRBD1. Per the germline V gene, CDR1 is SGHTA and CDR2 is FQGTGA. V shed 5 bases and J 8 bases; nucleotides not matched to a gene: 8. This CDR3 comprises 13 residues. CDR3 residues: CASSLTGVSEAFF. Written as DNA, the CDR3 is TGTGCCAGCAGCCTCACAGGGGTCTCCGAAGCTTTCTTT.

This clone has a single count. V gene TRBV28 combines with J gene TRBJ2-7; 7 bases line up with TRBD2. Looked up from germline, CDR1 is MDHEN and CDR2 is SYDVKM. J lost 0 bases, V lost 3 bases, and 11 bases had no gene match. The CDR3 spans 17 residues. This chain's CDR3 is CASSFPPLGGDSYEQYF. The CDR3 bases are TGTGCCAGCAGTTTTCCCCCCTTGGGGGGGGACTCCTACGAGCAGTACTTC. Supplemented by reference TRBV28 and TRBJ2-7, the full variable domain reads DVKVTQSSRYLVKRTGEKVFLECVQDMDHENMFWYRQDPGLGLRLIYFSYDVKMKEKGDIPEGYSVSREKKERFSLILESASTNQTSMYLCASSFPPLGGDSYEQYFGPGTRLTVT.

The chain is built from TRBV28 and TRBJ2-5, with 7 bases fitting TRBD2. CDR1 is MDHEN and CDR2 is SYDVKM in the germline V gene. The V segment lost 8 bases and the J segment 0 bases; nucleotides outside the gene matches: 3. This CDR3 contains 13 residues. The CDR3 DNA reads as TGTGCCAGCGGGGGGGAGAACCAAGAGACCCAGTACTTC. Translating it yields CASGGENQETQYF.

V is TRBV13 and J is TRBJ1-6; 7 positions match TRBD1. This CDR3 is built from 15 residues. From germline, CDR1 is PRHDT and CDR2 FYEKMQ (reference sequence). With 5 bases clipped from V and 8 bases from J, the junction kept 9 bases outside the gene matches. The CDR3 coding sequence is TGTGCCAGCAGCGCGCACCAGGGGGGGTATTCACCCCTCCACTTT. It specifies CASSAHQGGYSPLHF. Full variable domain (remainder filled in from reference TRBV13 and TRBJ1-6): AAGVIQSPRHLIKEKRETATLKCYPIPRHDTVYWYQQGPGQDPQFLISFYEKMQSDKGSIPDRFSAQQFSDYHSELNMSSLELGDSALYFCASSAHQGGYSPLHFGNGTRLTVT.

The chain uses TRBV3-1 (or the pseudogene TRBV3-2) and TRBJ2-1; 10 bases match TRBD2. The germline gives CDR1 LGHDT, CDR2 YNNKEL (reference sequence). Trimming at V came to 3 bases and at J to 6 bases, leaving 11 bases not matched to a gene. The CDR3 runs to 17 residues. The CDR3 reads CASSHSMSGRAGNEQFF. The CDR3 DNA sequence: TGTGCCAGCAGCCATTCGATGAGCGGGAGGGCCGGCAATGAGCAGTTCTTC.

The J gene is TRBJ1-1, the V gene TRBV12-3 or TRBV12-4, with TRBD1 matching over 7 bases. CDR3 length: 12 amino acids. V was clipped by 6 bases and J by 11 bases; unmatched bases: 9. Written as DNA, the CDR3 is TGTGCCAGCAGCCTCGACAGGGTGCGGGCTTTCTTT. Its protein product is CASSLDRVRAFF.

This sequence joins TRBV24-1 and TRBJ2-7; 10 nucleotides match TRBD1. The CDR3 loop spans 15 amino acids. Trimming took 4 bases from V and 6 from J; bases not matched to a gene: 8. CDR1 is KGHDR and CDR2 is SFDVKD in the germline V gene. This CDR3 reads CATSDPGQGMGEQYF. The CDR3 region has the DNA TGTGCCACCAGTGACCCGGGACAGGGGATGGGCGAGCAGTACTTC.

The chain uses TRBV11-2 and TRBJ2-3, with 8 bases identical to TRBD2. CDR3 size: 15 residues. CDR1 and CDR2 (germline): SGHAT, FQNNGV. V lost 5 bases and J lost 0; bases outside the gene matches: 4. This chain's CDR3 is CASSPGGGSTDTQYF. DNA of the CDR3: TGTGCCAGCAGCCCCGGCGGGGGGAGCACAGATACGCAGTATTTT.

The rearrangement joins TRBV2 to TRBJ2-1; TRBD1 aligns across 8 bases. CDR3 length: 14 residues. V was pared by 5 bases and J by 7 bases, with 7 bases of the junction left unmatched. Per germline, CDR1 SNHLY and CDR2 FYNNEI. The CDR3 nucleotides are TGTGCCAGCAGTTGGGGACAGGCACAGAATGAGCAGTTCTTC. It specifies CASSWGQAQNEQFF.

The CDR3 is CASSSSLGISSYEQYV. The CDR3 region has the DNA TGTGCCAGCAGCTCCTCCTTAGGTATAAGCTCCTACGAGCAGTACGTC. This rearrangement joins TRBV11-2 to TRBJ2-7; no reliable D call. Germline V gene lookup returns CDR1 SGHAT and CDR2 FQNNGV. V was trimmed by 4 bases and J by 0 bases, leaving 16 bases between them. The CDR3 spans 16 residues.

The V gene is TRBV7-9, the J gene TRBJ1-1; weak D call: TRBD1 (5 bases). Trimming took 1 base from V and 1 from J, leaving 10 bases between them. CDR1 and CDR2 from the germline V gene are SEHNR and FQNEAQ (reference sequence). The CDR3 sequence is 15 residues long. The CDR3, as DNA: TGTGCCAGCAGCTTAGGGGGCCGCGGGAACACTGAAGCTTTCTTT. Its translation is CASSLGGRGNTEAFF.

The chain is built from TRBV10-2 and TRBJ1-2, with D maybe TRBD1 (5 bases). Germline V gives CDR1 WSHSY, CDR2 SAAADI. The CDR3 consists of 15 residues. Trimming cost V 4 bases and J 6 bases, with 18 bases left between them. The CDR3 spells CASSGAGQGLDGYTF. The CDR3 region has the DNA TGCGCCAGCAGTGGGGCGGGGCAGGGTTTGGATGGCTACACCTTC.